A single sample is the source of the 9 T cell receptor beta chains below, sequenced in a study of T cell responses to AZD1222 COVID-19 vaccine. The assay was immunoSEQ multiplex PCR, and TCRdb's table has in-frame clones only and misses some. The table has 77,000 or so clones, roughly nine tenths seen once. The specimen comprised peripheral blood, sampled on day 0 of AZD1222 vaccination. The receptor set was obtained from an adult in good health.

This rearrangement joins TRBV7-3 to TRBJ2-5, with 16 bases aligning to TRBD2. The V segment lost 5 bases and the J segment 5 bases; nucleotides outside the gene matches: 8. The CDR3 runs 17 residues. CDR1 is SGHTA, CDR2 FQGTGA, per germline. The CDR3 here is CASSLGTSGRGGETQYF. CDR3 coding DNA: TGTGCCAGCAGCCTGGGGACTAGCGGGAGGGGAGGGGAGACCCAGTACTTC.

This sequence joins TRBV7-9 and TRBJ1-1; no clear D. Germline V CDR1 and CDR2: SEHNR, FQNEAQ (reference sequence). The CDR3 totals 13 residues. V was shortened by 3 bases and J by 6 bases, with 11 bases between the two germline ends. The CDR3 DNA reads TGTGCCAGCAGCTTGGCACTGCCGTCTGAAGCTTTCTTT. This translates into CASSLALPSEAFF.

The CDR3 region is CASSSGLAEIQETQYF. CDR3 coding DNA: TGTGCCAGTAGTTCAGGACTAGCGGAGATACAAGAGACCCAGTACTTC. J is TRBJ2-5 and V is TRBV19, with TRBD2 identical over 10 bases. This CDR3 spans 16 amino acids. V was clipped by 5 bases and J by 2 bases; unmatched bases: 8. Germline CDR1 is LNHDA and CDR2 is SQIVND (reference sequence).

The chain uses TRBV7-2 and TRBJ2-1, with D perhaps TRBD2 (6 bases). This CDR3 region has 15 residues. The germline CDR1 and CDR2 sequences are SGHTA and FQGNSA. The V and J ends lost 1 base and 15 bases respectively, with 22 bases between them. In DNA, the CDR3 is TGTGCCAGCAGCTTAGGAGGAGCGGGTCCCGCCGGTGGGTTCTTC. Its translation: CASSLGGAGPAGGFF.

The chain combines TRBV9 with TRBJ2-7; tentatively, D is TRBD1 (5 bases). Trimming pared 0 bases from V and 2 bases from J, leaving 6 bases between. The CDR3 sequence is 13 residues long. CDR1 and CDR2 from the germline V gene are SGDLS and YYNGEE. The CDR3 nucleotides are TGTGCCAGCAGCGTAGAAGGGGCCTACGAGCAGTACTTC. Residues: CASSVEGAYEQYF.

This CDR3 reads CASSGWTGGPDTQYF. CDR3 coding DNA: TGTGCCAGCAGCGGCTGGACAGGGGGCCCAGATACGCAGTATTTT. The rearrangement uses TRBV9 and TRBJ2-3; 11 nucleotides line up with TRBD1. Losses at the gene ends were 3 bases for V and 4 bases for J; bases not matched to a gene: 4. This CDR3 region has 15 residues. Germline V CDR1 and CDR2: SGDLS, YYNGEE.

V and J are TRBV6-6 and TRBJ2-7; tentatively, D is TRBD2 (7 bases). The CDR3 length is 15 residues. Germline CDR1 and CDR2: MNHNY and SVGAGI (reference sequence). Trimming took 2 bases from V and 2 from J, leaving 13 bases between them. This chain's CDR3 is CASSYGEGGTYEQYF. In nucleotides, the CDR3 is TGTGCCAGCAGTTACGGGGAGGGGGGGACCTACGAGCAGTACTTC.

The V gene is TRBV3-1 (or the pseudogene TRBV3-2), the J gene TRBJ2-3; 8 nucleotides agree with TRBD2. The CDR3 runs to 16 residues. Germline values: CDR1 LGHDT, CDR2 YNNKEL (reference sequence). V lost 4 bases, J lost 3 bases, and 9 bases stayed unmatched. CDR3 nucleotide sequence: TGTGCCAGCAGCCGTCAACCGGGACTAGATACAGATACGCAGTATTTT. Amino acid sequence: CASSRQPGLDTDTQYF.

The V gene is TRBV5-6, the J gene TRBJ2-3; TRBD1 matches 8 bases. Trimming at V came to 4 bases and at J to 1 base, leaving 5 bases not matched to a gene. The CDR3 is made up of 15 amino acids. Germline-derived CDR1 and CDR2 are SGHDT and YYEEEE. The chain's CDR3 is CASSRLTGGTDTQYF. In nucleotides, the CDR3 is TGTGCCAGCAGCAGGCTGACAGGGGGCACAGATACGCAGTATTTT.